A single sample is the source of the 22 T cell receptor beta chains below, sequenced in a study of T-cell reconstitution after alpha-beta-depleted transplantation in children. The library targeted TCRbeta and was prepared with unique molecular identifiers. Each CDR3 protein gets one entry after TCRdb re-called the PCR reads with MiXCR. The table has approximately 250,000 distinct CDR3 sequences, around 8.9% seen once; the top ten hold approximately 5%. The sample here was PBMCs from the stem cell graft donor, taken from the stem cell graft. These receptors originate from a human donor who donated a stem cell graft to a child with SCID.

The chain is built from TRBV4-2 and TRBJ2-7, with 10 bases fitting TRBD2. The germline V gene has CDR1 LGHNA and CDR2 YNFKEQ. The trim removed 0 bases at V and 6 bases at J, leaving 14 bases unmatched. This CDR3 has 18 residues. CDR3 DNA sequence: TGTGCCAGCAGCCAAGATAGCGGGGGGCCGAAAACCCCACGCGAGCAGTACTTC. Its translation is CASSQDSGGPKTPREQYF.

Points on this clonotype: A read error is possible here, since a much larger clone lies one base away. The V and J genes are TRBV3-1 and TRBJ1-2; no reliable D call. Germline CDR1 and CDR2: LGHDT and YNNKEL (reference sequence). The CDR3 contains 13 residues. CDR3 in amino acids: CASSQGSTYGDTF. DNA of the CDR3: TGTGCCAGCAGCCAAGGCAGCACATATGGCGACACCTTC. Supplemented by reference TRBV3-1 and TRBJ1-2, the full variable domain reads DTAVSQTPKYLVTQMGNDKSIKCEQNLGHDTMYWYKQDSKKFLKIMFSYNNKELIINETVPNRFSPKSPDKAHLNLHINSLELGDSAVYFCASSQGSTYGDTFGSGTRLTVV.

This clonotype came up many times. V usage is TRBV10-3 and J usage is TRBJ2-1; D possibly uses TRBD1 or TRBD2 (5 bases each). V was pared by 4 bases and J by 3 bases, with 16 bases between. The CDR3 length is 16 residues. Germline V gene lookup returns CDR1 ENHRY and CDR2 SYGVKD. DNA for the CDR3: TGTGCCATCAGTGGGAATAGTGGGACCAGCTACAATGAGCAGTTCTTC. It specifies CAISGNSGTSYNEQFF.

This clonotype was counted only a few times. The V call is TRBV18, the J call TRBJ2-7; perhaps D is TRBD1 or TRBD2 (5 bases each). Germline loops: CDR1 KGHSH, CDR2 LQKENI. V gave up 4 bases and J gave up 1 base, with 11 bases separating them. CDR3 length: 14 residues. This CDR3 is CASSQGEMSYEQYF. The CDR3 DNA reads TGTGCCAGCTCACAAGGGGAGATGTCCTACGAGCAGTACTTC.

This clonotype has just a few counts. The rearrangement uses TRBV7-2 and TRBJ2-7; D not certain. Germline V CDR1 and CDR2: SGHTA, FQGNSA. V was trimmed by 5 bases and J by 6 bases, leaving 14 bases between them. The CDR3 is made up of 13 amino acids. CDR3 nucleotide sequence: TGTGCCAGCAGCCAGTTTCCCCTGCCCGAGCAGTACTTC. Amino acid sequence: CASSQFPLPEQYF.

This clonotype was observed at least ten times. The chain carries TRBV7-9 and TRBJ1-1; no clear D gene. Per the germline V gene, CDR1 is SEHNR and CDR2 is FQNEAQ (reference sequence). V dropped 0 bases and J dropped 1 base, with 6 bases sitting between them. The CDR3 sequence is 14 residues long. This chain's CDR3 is CASSLAGSNTEAFF. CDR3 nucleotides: TGTGCCAGCAGCTTAGCAGGGTCGAACACTGAAGCTTTCTTT. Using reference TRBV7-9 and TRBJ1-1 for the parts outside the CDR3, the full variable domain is DTGVSQNPRHKITKRGQNVTFRCDPISEHNRLYWYRQTLGQGPEFLTYFQNEAQLEKSRLLSDRFSAERPKGSFSTLEIQRTEQGDSAMYLCASSLAGSNTEAFFGQGTRLTVV.

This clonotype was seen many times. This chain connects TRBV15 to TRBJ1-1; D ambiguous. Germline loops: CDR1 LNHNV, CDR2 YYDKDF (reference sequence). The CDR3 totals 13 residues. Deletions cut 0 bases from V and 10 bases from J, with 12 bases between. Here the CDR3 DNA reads TGTGCCACCAGCAGAGATACCCCGGGAGGAGCTTTCTTT. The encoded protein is CATSRDTPGGAFF.

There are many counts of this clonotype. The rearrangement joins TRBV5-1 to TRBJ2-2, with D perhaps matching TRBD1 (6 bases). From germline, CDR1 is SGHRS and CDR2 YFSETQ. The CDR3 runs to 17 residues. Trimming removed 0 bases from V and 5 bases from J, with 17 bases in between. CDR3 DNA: TGCGCCAGCAGCTTGGAGACAGGCCTCCCCGGGACCGGGGAGCTGTTTTTT. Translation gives CASSLETGLPGTGELFF.

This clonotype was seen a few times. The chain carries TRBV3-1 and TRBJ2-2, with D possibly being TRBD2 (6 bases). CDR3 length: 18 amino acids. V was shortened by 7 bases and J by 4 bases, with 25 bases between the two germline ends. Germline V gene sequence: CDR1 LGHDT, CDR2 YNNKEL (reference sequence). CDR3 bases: TGTGCCAGCACCCAGCAGGTGGGGGACTTGTTTGCCACCGGGGAGCTGTTTTTT. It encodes CASTQQVGDLFATGELFF.

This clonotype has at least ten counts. This chain's CDR3 is CSVGGGGYSDGYTF. In DNA, the CDR3 is TGCAGCGTTGGAGGGGGGGGTTACTCAGATGGCTACACCTTC. The V call is TRBV29-1, the J call TRBJ1-2; TRBD1 might be the D (6 bases). Between the trimmed V and J ends, which lost 4 bases and 6 bases, there was a span of 18 bases. The CDR3 is 14 residues long. Germline assignment: CDR1 SQVTM and CDR2 ANQGSEA.

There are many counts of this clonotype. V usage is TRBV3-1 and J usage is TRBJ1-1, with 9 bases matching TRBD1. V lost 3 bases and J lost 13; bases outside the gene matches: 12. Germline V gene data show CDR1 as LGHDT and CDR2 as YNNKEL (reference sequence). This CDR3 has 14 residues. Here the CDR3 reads CASSHAGTGRAFFF. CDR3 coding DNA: TGTGCCAGCAGCCACGCAGGGACAGGGAGAGCCTTTTTCTTT.

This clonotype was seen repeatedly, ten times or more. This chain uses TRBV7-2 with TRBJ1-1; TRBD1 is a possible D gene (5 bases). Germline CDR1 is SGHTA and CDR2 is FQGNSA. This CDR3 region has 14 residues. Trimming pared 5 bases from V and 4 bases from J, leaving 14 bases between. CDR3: CASSPRLGGTEAFF. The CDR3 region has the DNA TGTGCCAGCAGCCCAAGGCTCGGGGGCACTGAAGCTTTCTTT.

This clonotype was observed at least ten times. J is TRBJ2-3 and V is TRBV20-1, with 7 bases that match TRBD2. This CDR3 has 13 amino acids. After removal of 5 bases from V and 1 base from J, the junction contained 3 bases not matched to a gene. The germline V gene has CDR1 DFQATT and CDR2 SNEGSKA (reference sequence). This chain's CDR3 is CSAGLEGTDTQYF. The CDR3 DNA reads TGCAGTGCTGGACTAGAGGGCACAGATACGCAGTATTTT.

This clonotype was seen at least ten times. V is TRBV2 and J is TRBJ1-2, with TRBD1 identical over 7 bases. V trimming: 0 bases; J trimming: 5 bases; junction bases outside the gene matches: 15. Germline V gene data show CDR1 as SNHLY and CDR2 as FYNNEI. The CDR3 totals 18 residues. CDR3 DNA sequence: TGTGCCAGCAGTGAAGCTCGAATTTACAGGGGCGGCCCTTATGGCTACACCTTC. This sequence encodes CASSEARIYRGGPYGYTF.

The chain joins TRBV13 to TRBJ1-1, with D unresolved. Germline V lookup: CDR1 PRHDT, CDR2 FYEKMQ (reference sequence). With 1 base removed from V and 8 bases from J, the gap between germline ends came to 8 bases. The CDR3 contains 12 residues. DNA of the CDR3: TGTGCCAGCAGCTTAGAGGGCTGGGAAGCTTTCTTT. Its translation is CASSLEGWEAFF.

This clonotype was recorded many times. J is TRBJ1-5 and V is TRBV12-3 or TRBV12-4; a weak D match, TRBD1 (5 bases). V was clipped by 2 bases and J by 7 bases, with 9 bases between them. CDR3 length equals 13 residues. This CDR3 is CASSLSRVQPQHF. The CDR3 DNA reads TGTGCCAGCAGTTTAAGCAGGGTCCAGCCCCAGCATTTT.

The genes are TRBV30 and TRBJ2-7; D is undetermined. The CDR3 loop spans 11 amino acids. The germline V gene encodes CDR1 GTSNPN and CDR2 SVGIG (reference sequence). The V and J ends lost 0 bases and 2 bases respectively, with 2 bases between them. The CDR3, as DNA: TGTGCCTGGAGTGTAACCTACGAGCAGTACTTC. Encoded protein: CAWSVTYEQYF.

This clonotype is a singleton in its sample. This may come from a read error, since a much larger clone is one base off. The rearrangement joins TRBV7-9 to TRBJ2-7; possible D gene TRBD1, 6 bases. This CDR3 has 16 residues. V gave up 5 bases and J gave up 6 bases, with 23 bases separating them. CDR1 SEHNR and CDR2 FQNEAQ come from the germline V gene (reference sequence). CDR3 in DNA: TGTGCCAGCAGCGGCGATACAGGGAGTTATTTTTCCGAGCAGTACTTC. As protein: CASSGDTGSYFSEQYF.

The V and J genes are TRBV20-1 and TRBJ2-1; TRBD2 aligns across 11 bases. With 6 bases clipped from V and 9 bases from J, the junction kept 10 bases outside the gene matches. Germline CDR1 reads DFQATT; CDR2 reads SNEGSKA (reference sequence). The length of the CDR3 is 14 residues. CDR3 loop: CSASSSGGTGEQFF. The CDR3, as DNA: TGCAGTGCCAGCTCTAGCGGGGGGACCGGTGAGCAGTTCTTC.

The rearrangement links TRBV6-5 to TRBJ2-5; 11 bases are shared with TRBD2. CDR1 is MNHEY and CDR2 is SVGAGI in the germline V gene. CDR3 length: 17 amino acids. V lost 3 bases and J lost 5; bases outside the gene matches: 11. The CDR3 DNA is TGTGCCAGCAGTTATGGTATTAGCGGGGGGGCCCGGGAGACCCAGTACTTC. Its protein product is CASSYGISGGARETQYF.

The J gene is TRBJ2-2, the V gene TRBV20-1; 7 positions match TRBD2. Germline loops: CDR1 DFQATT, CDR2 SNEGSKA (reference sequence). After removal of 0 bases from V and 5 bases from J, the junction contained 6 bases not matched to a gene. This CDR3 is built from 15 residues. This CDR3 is CSARDERGMTGELFF. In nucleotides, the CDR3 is TGCAGTGCTAGAGACGAGCGGGGAATGACCGGGGAGCTGTTTTTT.

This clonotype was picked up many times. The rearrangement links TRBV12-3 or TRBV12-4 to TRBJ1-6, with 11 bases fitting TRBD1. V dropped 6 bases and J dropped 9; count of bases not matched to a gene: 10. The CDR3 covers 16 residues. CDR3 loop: CASSSGTGGKRSPLHF. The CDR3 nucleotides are TGTGCCAGCAGCTCCGGGACAGGGGGGAAGCGTTCACCCCTCCACTTT.